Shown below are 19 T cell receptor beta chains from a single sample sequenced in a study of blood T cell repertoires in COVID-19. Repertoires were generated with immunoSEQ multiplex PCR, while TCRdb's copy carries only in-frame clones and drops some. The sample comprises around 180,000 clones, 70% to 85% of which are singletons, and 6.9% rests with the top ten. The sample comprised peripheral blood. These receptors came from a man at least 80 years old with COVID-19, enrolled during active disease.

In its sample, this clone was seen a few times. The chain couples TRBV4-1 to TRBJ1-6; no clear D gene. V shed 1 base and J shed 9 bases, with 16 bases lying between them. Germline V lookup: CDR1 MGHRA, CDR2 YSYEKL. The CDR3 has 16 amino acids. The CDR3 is CASSQGQLSSGSPLHF. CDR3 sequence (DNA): TGCGCCAGCAGCCAAGGTCAACTATCTAGCGGTTCACCCCTCCACTTT.

The CDR3 region is CASTSWDRASPLHF. In DNA form, the CDR3 reads TGTGCCAGCACCTCGTGGGACAGGGCTTCACCCCTCCACTTT. The V and J genes are TRBV11-2 and TRBJ1-6, with 9 bases fitting TRBD1. The CDR3 length is 14 residues. V shed 7 bases, J shed 9 bases, and the junction held 7 bases outside the gene matches. Germline V CDR1 and CDR2: SGHAT, FQNNGV.

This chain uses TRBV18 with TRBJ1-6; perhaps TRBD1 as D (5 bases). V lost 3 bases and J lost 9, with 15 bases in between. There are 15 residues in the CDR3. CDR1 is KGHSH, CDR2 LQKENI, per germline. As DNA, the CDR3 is TGTGCCAGCTCACCCCCTCGGGGGGACGGTTCACCCCTCCACTTT. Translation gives CASSPPRGDGSPLHF.

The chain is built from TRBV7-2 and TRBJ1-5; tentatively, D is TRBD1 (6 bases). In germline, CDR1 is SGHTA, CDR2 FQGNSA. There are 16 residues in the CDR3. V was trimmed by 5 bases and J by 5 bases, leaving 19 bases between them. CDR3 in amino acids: CASSPRGGDTYQPQHF. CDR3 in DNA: TGTGCCAGCAGCCCTAGGGGGGGGGACACCTATCAGCCCCAGCATTTT.

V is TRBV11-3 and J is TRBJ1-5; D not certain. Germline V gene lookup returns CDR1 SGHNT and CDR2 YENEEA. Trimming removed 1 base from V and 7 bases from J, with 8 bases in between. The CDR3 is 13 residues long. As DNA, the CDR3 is TGTGCCAGCAGCTTAGGCTCGGGACAGCCCCAGCATTTT. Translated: CASSLGSGQPQHF.

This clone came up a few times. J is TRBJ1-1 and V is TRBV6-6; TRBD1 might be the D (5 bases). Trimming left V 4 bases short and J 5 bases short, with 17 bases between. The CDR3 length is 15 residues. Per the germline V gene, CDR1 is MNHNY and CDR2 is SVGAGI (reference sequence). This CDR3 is CASSFPGGSGTEAFF. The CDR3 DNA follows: TGTGCCAGCAGTTTCCCGGGGGGTTCTGGGACTGAAGCTTTCTTT.

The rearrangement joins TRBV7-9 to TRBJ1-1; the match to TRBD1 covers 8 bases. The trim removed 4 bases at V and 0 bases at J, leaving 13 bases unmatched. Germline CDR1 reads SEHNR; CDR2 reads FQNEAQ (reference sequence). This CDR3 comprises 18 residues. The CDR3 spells CASSSNRVAGGMNTEAFF. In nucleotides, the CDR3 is TGTGCCAGCAGCTCCAACAGGGTGGCAGGGGGCATGAACACTGAAGCTTTCTTT.

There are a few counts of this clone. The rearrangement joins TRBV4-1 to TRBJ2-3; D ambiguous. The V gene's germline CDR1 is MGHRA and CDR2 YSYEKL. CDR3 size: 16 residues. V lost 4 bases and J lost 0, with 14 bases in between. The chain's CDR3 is CASSPWAGTSTDTQYF. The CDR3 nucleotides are TGCGCCAGCAGCCCCTGGGCTGGTACCAGCACAGATACGCAGTATTTT.

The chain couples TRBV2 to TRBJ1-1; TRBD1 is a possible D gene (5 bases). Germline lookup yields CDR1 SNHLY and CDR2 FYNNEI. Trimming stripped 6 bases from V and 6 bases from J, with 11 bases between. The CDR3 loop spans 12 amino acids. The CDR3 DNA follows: TGTGCCAGCAGCCCAGACAGTGCTGAAGCTTTCTTT. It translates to CASSPDSAEAFF.

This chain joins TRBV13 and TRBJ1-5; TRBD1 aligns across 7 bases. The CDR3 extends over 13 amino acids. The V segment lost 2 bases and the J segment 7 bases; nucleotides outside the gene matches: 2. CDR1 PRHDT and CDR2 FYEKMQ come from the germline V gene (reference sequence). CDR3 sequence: CASSLNRGQPQHF. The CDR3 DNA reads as TGTGCCAGCAGCTTAAACAGGGGACAGCCCCAGCATTTT. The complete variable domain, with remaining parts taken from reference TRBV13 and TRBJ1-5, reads AAGVIQSPRHLIKEKRETATLKCYPIPRHDTVYWYQQGPGQDPQFLISFYEKMQSDKGSIPDRFSAQQFSDYHSELNMSSLELGDSALYFCASSLNRGQPQHFGDGTRLSIL.

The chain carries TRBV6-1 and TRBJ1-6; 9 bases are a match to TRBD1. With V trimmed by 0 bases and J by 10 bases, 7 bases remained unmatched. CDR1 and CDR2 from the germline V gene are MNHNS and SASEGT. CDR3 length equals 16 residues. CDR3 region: CASSEAGGQGGSPLHF. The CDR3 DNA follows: TGTGCCAGCAGTGAAGCGGGGGGACAGGGCGGCTCACCCCTCCACTTT.

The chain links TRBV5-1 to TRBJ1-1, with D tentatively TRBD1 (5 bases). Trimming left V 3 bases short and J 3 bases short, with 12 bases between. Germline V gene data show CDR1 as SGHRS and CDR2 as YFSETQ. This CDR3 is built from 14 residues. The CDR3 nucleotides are TGCGCCAGCAGCTCCCCCCGGGGGGACACTGAAGCTTTCTTT. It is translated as CASSSPRGDTEAFF. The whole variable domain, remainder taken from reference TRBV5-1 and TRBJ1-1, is KAGVTQTPRYLIKTRGQQVTLSCSPISGHRSVSWYQQTPGQGLQFLFEYFSETQRNKGNFPGRFSGRQFSNSRSEMNVSTLELGDSALYLCASSSPRGDTEAFFGQGTRLTVV.

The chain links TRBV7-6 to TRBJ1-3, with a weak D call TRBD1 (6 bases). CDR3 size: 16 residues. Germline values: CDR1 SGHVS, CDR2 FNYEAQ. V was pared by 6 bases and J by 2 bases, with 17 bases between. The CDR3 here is CASRGGQNPPGNTIYF. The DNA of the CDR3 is TGTGCCAGCAGGGGGGGGCAAAACCCCCCTGGAAACACCATATATTTT.

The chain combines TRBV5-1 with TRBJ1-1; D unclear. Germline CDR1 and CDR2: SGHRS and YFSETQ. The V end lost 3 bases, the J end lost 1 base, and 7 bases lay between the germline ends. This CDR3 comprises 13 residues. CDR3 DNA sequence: TGCGCCAGCAGCTATGAGGGGAACACTGAAGCTTTCTTT. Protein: CASSYEGNTEAFF.

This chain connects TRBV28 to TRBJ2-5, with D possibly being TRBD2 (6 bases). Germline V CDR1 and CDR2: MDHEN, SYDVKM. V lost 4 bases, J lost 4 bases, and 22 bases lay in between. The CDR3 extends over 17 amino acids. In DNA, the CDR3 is TGTGCCAGCAGTTCAAGGAGGGCCCTAGGAAGGCGAGAGACCCAGTACTTC. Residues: CASSSRRALGRRETQYF.

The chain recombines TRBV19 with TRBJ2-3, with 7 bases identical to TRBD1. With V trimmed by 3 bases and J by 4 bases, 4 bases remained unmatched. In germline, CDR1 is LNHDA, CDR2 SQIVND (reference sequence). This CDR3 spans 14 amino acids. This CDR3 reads CASSIRGNADTQYF. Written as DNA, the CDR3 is TGTGCCAGTAGTATCAGGGGGAACGCAGATACGCAGTATTTT.

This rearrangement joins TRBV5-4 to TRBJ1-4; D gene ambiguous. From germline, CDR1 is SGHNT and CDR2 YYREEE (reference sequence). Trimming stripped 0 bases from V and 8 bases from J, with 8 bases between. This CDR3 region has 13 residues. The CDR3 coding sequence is TGTGCCAGCAGCTTGGACGGCGGGGAAAAACTGTTTTTT. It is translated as CASSLDGGEKLFF.

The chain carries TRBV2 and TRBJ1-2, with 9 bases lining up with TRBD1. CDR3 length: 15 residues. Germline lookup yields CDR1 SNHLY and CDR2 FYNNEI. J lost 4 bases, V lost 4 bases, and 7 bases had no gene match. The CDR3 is CASSATLTGGYGYTF. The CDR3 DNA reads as TGTGCCAGCAGTGCGACTTTGACAGGGGGCTATGGCTACACCTTC.

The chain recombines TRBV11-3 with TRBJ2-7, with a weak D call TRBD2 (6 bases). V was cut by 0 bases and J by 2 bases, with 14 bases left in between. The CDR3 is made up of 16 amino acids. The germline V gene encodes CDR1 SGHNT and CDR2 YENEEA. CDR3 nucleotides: TGTGCCAGCAGCTTAGAGGAGGGAAATGGAGCCTACGAGCAGTACTTC. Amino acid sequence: CASSLEEGNGAYEQYF.